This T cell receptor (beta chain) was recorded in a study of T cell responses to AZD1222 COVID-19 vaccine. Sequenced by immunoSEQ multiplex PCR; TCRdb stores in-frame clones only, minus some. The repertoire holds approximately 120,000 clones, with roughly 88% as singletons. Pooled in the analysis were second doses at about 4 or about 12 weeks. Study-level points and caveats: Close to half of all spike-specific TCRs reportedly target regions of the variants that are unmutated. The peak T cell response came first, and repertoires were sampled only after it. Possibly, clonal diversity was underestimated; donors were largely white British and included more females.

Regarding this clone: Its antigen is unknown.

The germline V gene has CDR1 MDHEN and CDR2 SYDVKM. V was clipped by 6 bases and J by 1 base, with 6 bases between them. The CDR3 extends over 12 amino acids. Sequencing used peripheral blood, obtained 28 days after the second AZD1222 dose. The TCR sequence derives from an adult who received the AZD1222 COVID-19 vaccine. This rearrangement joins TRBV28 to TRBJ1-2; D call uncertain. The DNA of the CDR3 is TGTGCCAGCAGGGGGTTTAACTATGGCTACACCTTC. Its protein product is CASRGFNYGYTF.